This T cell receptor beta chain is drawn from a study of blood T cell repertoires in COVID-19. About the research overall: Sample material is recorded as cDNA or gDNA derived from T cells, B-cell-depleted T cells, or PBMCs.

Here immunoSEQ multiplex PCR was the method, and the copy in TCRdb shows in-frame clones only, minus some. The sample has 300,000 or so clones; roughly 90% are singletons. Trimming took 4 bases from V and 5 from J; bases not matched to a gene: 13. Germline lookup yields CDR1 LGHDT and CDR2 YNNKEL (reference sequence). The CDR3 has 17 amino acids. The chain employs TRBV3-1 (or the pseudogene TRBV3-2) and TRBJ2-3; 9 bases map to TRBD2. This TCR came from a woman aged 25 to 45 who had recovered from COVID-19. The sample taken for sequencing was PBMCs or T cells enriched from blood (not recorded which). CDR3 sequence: CASSPRVRRGGLDTQYF. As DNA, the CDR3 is TGTGCCAGCAGCCCAAGAGTAAGGCGGGGGGGACTAGATACGCAGTATTTT.